The next 21 T cell receptor beta chains were all read from a single sample in a study of blood T cell repertoires in COVID-19. The data were produced by immunoSEQ multiplex PCR, yet TCRdb's version contains in-frame clones alone and is incomplete. In the table there are 120,000 to 150,000 clones, 87% of which are singletons. What was sequenced was PBMCs or T cells enriched from blood (not recorded which). These receptors were collected from a woman aged 40 to 49 who had been exposed to COVID-19.

There are a few counts of this clone. The chain links TRBV5-4 to TRBJ2-1; 7 nucleotides line up with TRBD2. The V segment lost 3 bases and the J segment 5 bases; nucleotides outside the gene matches: 14. This CDR3 spans 17 amino acids. CDR1 is SGHNT, CDR2 YYREEE, per germline (reference sequence). The CDR3: CASSSRGDRRGHNEQFF. CDR3 DNA sequence: TGTGCCAGCAGCTCCCGGGGGGACCGACGGGGCCACAATGAGCAGTTCTTC. Looking up the rest from reference TRBV5-4 and TRBJ2-1 gives the full variable domain: ETGVTQSPTHLIKTRGQQVTLRCSSQSGHNTVSWYQQALGQGPQFIFQYYREEENGRGNFPPRFSGLQFPNYSSELNVNALELDDSALYLCASSSRGDRRGHNEQFFGPGTRLTVL.

V gene TRBV7-9 combines with J gene TRBJ2-5, with 14 bases aligning to TRBD2. The CDR3 runs to 18 residues. J gave up 5 bases and V 2 bases, and 10 bases lay outside the gene matches. Per the germline V gene, CDR1 is SEHNR and CDR2 is FQNEAQ (reference sequence). CDR3 sequence: CASSLRVRTSGGSETQYF. CDR3 DNA: TGTGCCAGCAGCTTAAGAGTCCGGACTAGCGGGGGGAGCGAGACCCAGTACTTC.

The V and J genes are TRBV19 and TRBJ2-5, with D possibly being TRBD1 (6 bases). V lost 1 base and J 5 bases, leaving 23 bases between the germline ends. The CDR3 is 18 residues long. The germline CDR1 and CDR2 sequences are LNHDA and SQIVND (reference sequence). Here the CDR3 DNA reads TGTGCCAGTAGTATAGGTACAGGGTTACTTAAAGGCGAGGAGACCCAGTACTTC. This translates into CASSIGTGLLKGEETQYF. Supplemented by reference TRBV19 and TRBJ2-5, the full variable domain reads DGGITQSPKYLFRKEGQNVTLSCEQNLNHDAMYWYRQDPGQGLRLIYYSQIVNDFQKGDIAEGYSVSREKKESFPLTVTSAQKNPTAFYLCASSIGTGLLKGEETQYFGPGTRLLVL.

The chain recombines TRBV3-1 (or the pseudogene TRBV3-2) with TRBJ1-5; no clear D. CDR3 length: 15 residues. The germline V gene encodes CDR1 LGHDT and CDR2 YNNKEL (reference sequence). V shed 2 bases and J shed 0 bases, with 8 bases lying between them. The CDR3 protein is CASSQSTLSNQPQHF. The DNA for the CDR3 is TGTGCCAGCAGCCAATCCACTCTTAGCAATCAGCCCCAGCATTTT.

The chain combines TRBV7-9 with TRBJ2-3; D might be TRBD1 (6 bases). Germline V gives CDR1 SEHNR, CDR2 FQNEAQ (reference sequence). V dropped 5 bases and J dropped 1 base, with 10 bases sitting between them. There are 14 residues in the CDR3. This CDR3 is CASSPRTGTDTQYF. The CDR3 DNA sequence: TGTGCCAGCAGCCCCCGGACAGGCACAGATACGCAGTATTTT.

The chain recombines TRBV5-1 with TRBJ1-2; tentatively, D is TRBD1 (6 bases). In germline, CDR1 is SGHRS, CDR2 YFSETQ. There are 15 residues in the CDR3. V shed 2 bases and J shed 8 bases, with 19 bases lying between them. CDR3 sequence: CASSLAGQSPGGYTF. The CDR3 coding sequence is TGCGCCAGCAGCTTAGCCGGACAGTCCCCGGGGGGCTACACCTTC.

The rearrangement links TRBV9 to TRBJ2-7; no clear D gene. V was clipped by 0 bases and J by 5 bases, with 9 bases between them. CDR3 length equals 13 residues. The germline V gene has CDR1 SGDLS and CDR2 YYNGEE. CDR3 DNA: TGTGCCAGCAGCGTAGGGTCGAGGAACGAGCAGTACTTC. Translation: CASSVGSRNEQYF.

This chain connects TRBV10-1 to TRBJ1-5, with 7 bases that match TRBD1. The CDR3 length is 13 residues. After removal of 5 bases from V and 5 bases from J, the junction contained 3 bases not matched to a gene. Looked up from germline, CDR1 is WNHNN and CDR2 is SYGVQD (reference sequence). The CDR3: CASSRGRDQPQHF. The CDR3 region has the DNA TGCGCCAGCAGTAGGGGGCGCGATCAGCCCCAGCATTTT.

The chain employs TRBV2 and TRBJ2-1, with TRBD2 matching 8 bases. The CDR3 is made up of 15 amino acids. Germline lookup yields CDR1 SNHLY and CDR2 FYNNEI. Trimming removed 6 bases from V and 6 bases from J; junction bases left unmatched: 10. This CDR3 is CASSSGTSLSNEQFF. The CDR3 DNA reads as TGTGCCAGCAGCTCCGGGACTAGTCTTTCCAATGAGCAGTTCTTC. Using reference TRBV2 and TRBJ2-1 for the parts outside the CDR3, the full variable domain is EPEVTQTPSHQVTQMGQEVILRCVPISNHLYFYWYRQILGQKVEFLVSFYNNEISEKSEIFDDQFSVERPDGSNFTLKIRSTKLEDSAMYFCASSSGTSLSNEQFFGPGTRLTVL.

The V gene is TRBV5-1, the J gene TRBJ1-6; tentatively, D is TRBD1 (5 bases). Germline V gene sequence: CDR1 SGHRS, CDR2 YFSETQ. This CDR3 comprises 15 residues. Trimming took 6 bases from V and 9 from J, leaving 19 bases between them. CDR3 DNA sequence: TGCGCCAGCACATTTAGCTTGGAGGGACGTTCACCCCTCCACTTT. Translated: CASTFSLEGRSPLHF.

The V gene is TRBV7-9, the J gene TRBJ1-1; 8 bases align to TRBD1. Unmatched junction bases numbered 4, after V lost 3 bases and J lost 1 base. CDR3 length: 15 amino acids. The germline V gene encodes CDR1 SEHNR and CDR2 FQNEAQ (reference sequence). CDR3 loop: CASSFVGTGNTEAFF. The DNA for the CDR3 is TGTGCCAGCAGCTTTGTCGGGACAGGGAACACTGAAGCTTTCTTT.

The chain carries TRBV3-1 (or the pseudogene TRBV3-2) and TRBJ1-1; D possibly corresponds to TRBD1 (5 bases). Germline loops: CDR1 LGHDT, CDR2 YNNKEL (reference sequence). This CDR3 is 12 amino acids long. With 5 bases removed from V and 8 bases from J, the gap between germline ends came to 12 bases. The CDR3 DNA follows: TGTGCCAGCAGCTCCGGGGGACGAGAAGCTTTCTTT. It is translated as CASSSGGREAFF.

This clone was picked up one time. The rearrangement joins TRBV6-1 to TRBJ1-2; D is uncertain. Germline V CDR1 and CDR2: MNHNS, SASEGT. Trimming took 1 base from V and 7 from J, leaving 13 bases between them. The CDR3 consists of 14 residues. CDR3 region: CASSEELRRPGYTF. The CDR3 coding sequence is TGTGCCAGCAGTGAAGAATTGAGGCGCCCTGGCTACACCTTC.

J is TRBJ1-5 and V is TRBV27; D is undetermined. Germline V gene lookup returns CDR1 MNHEY and CDR2 SMNVEV (reference sequence). The CDR3 runs 16 residues. V lost 3 bases to trimming and J lost 7 bases, with 19 bases between them. The CDR3 protein is CASSLVALRTGQPQHF. The CDR3 nucleotides read TGTGCCAGCAGTTTGGTGGCTCTTCGCACGGGACAGCCCCAGCATTTT.

The chain employs TRBV18 and TRBJ1-2; tentative D call: TRBD1 (6 bases). The V end was cut by 3 bases, the J end by 7 bases, with 24 bases between. The CDR3 length is 17 residues. Germline CDR1 reads KGHSH; CDR2 reads LQKENI. CDR3: CASSPQPLGQGPGGYTF. The CDR3 DNA follows: TGTGCCAGCTCACCCCAGCCACTCGGGCAGGGGCCAGGTGGCTACACCTTC.

The chain recombines TRBV28 with TRBJ2-3; D perhaps matches TRBD1 (5 bases). Trimming removed 1 base at V and 5 bases at J, with 7 bases between. This CDR3 contains 13 residues. CDR1 and CDR2 (germline): MDHEN, SYDVKM. The CDR3 DNA reads as TGTGCCAGCAGTTTATCAGGGCTAGATACGCAGTATTTT. Its protein product is CASSLSGLDTQYF. The variable domain in full, with the rest retrieved from reference TRBV28 and TRBJ2-3, is DVKVTQSSRYLVKRTGEKVFLECVQDMDHENMFWYRQDPGLGLRLIYFSYDVKMKEKGDIPEGYSVSREKKERFSLILESASTNQTSMYLCASSLSGLDTQYFGPGTRLTVL.

V gene TRBV15 combines with J gene TRBJ2-5; no clear D gene. CDR1 is LNHNV and CDR2 is YYDKDF in the germline V gene (reference sequence). CDR3 size: 16 residues. V lost 3 bases to trimming and J lost 4 bases, with 18 bases between them. DNA of the CDR3: TGTGCCACCAGCAGCCCAGTGATAGCCTTGGGAGAGACCCAGTACTTC. Protein: CATSSPVIALGETQYF.

The chain joins TRBV3-1 (or the pseudogene TRBV3-2) to TRBJ2-1; 8 bases agree with TRBD1. V lost 1 base, J lost 3 bases, and 5 bases stayed unmatched. The CDR3 is 16 residues long. Germline V lookup: CDR1 LGHDT, CDR2 YNNKEL (reference sequence). CDR3: CASSQVAGGGYNEQFF. For the CDR3, the DNA is TGTGCCAGCAGCCAAGTTGCAGGGGGCGGCTACAATGAGCAGTTCTTC.

The rearrangement uses TRBV27 and TRBJ1-2; a weak D match, TRBD1 (6 bases). CDR1 and CDR2 from the germline V gene are MNHEY and SMNVEV (reference sequence). This CDR3 contains 14 residues. V lost 2 bases, J lost 8 bases, and 15 bases lay in between. The CDR3 is CASSLKPGALGYTF. The CDR3 bases are TGTGCCAGCAGTTTAAAGCCAGGGGCCCTCGGCTACACCTTC.

The chain joins TRBV10-1 to TRBJ1-1; TRBD1 aligns across 8 bases. The CDR3 contains 15 residues. Germline-derived CDR1 and CDR2 are WNHNN and SYGVQD (reference sequence). J lost 11 bases, V lost 6 bases, and 17 bases had no gene match. CDR3 residues: CASRPGRTGPFGAFF. DNA for the CDR3: TGCGCCAGCAGACCTGGTAGGACAGGGCCCTTCGGGGCTTTCTTT.

The chain links TRBV9 to TRBJ2-3; no definite D call. The V end lost 2 bases, the J end lost 3 bases, and 10 bases lay between the germline ends. Germline V gives CDR1 SGDLS, CDR2 YYNGEE. CDR3 length equals 14 residues. The chain's CDR3 is CASSVLTRTDTQYF. CDR3 DNA: TGTGCCAGCAGCGTTCTGACTCGGACAGATACGCAGTATTTT.